Listed below are T cell receptor beta chains from one sample, sequenced in a study of blood T cell repertoires in COVID-19. The protocol was immunoSEQ multiplex PCR, while the TCRdb copy is restricted to in-frame clones and leaves out a portion. The table records 210,000 or so clones, 84% of them present only once. The material sequenced was peripheral blood. These receptors were collected from a woman older than 75 with COVID-19, enrolled during active disease. The CDR3 runs from the conserved cysteine through the conserved F or W. The D gene is left open where the match is weak. The size entry is marked missing in some rows and otherwise reads once, few, many or a size class.

clone_size	v_call	cdr3_length	j_call	d_call	cdr3_aa	cdr3_nt
-	TRBV7-9	15	TRBJ2-5	TRBD2	CASSLWREGRETQYF	TGTGCCAGCAGCTTATGGCGGGAGGGCCGAGAGACCCAGTACTTC
-	TRBV5-5	13	TRBJ1-3	-	CASSPLNGNTIYF	TGTGCCAGCAGCCCTCTAAATGGAAACACCATATATTTT
-	TRBV5-4	15	TRBJ2-7	-	CASSFQVGEAYEQYF	TGTGCCAGCAGCTTTCAAGTGGGGGAGGCCTACGAGCAGTACTTC
few	TRBV11-2	14	TRBJ2-1	TRBD1	CASRPRDSYNEQFF	TGTGCCAGCAGGCCCCGGGACAGCTACAATGAGCAGTTCTTC
-	TRBV5-1	15	TRBJ2-1	-	CASSQATGILYEQFF	TGCGCCAGCTCCCAGGCAACGGGGATCTTGTATGAGCAGTTCTTC
once	TRBV18	15	TRBJ2-2	TRBD1	CASSHGQGGTGELFF	TGTGCCAGCTCACATGGACAGGGAGGTACCGGGGAGCTGTTTTTT
-	TRBV7-9	16	TRBJ2-3	TRBD2	CASSPLRLATSDTQYF	TGTGCCAGCAGCCCACTCCGACTAGCTACCTCGGATACGCAGTATTTT
-	TRBV2	12	TRBJ2-7	-	CASSDPAYEQYF	TGTGCCAGCAGTGACCCAGCCTACGAGCAGTACTTC
-	TRBV3-1/TRBV3-2	14	TRBJ2-7	TRBD2	CASSRGGNAYEQYF	TGTGCCAGCAGCCGCGGGGGAAATGCCTACGAGCAGTACTTC
-	TRBV7-2	14	TRBJ2-7	-	CASSLVARTYEQYF	TGTGCCAGCAGCTTAGTGGCGCGGACCTACGAGCAGTACTTC
-	TRBV25-1	15	TRBJ2-1	TRBD1	CASRQPGTGVDEQFF	TGTGCCAGCAGGCAGCCCGGGACAGGGGTCGATGAGCAGTTCTTC
-	TRBV11-3	12	TRBJ2-1	-	CASSRGLGRRFF	TGTGCCAGCAGCCGAGGCCTAGGCCGCCGGTTCTTC
-	TRBV5-4	12	TRBJ1-2	-	CASSQDSYGYTF	TGTGCCAGCAGTCAAGACAGCTATGGCTACACCTTC
-	TRBV4-1	13	TRBJ2-3	-	CASSQDQSYTQYF	TGCGCCAGCAGCCAAGACCAGTCCTATACGCAGTATTTT
once	TRBV4-1	19	TRBJ1-4	-	CASSQDPVGGWVGDEKLFF	TGCGCCAGCAGCCAAGATCCGGTCGGGGGGTGGGTCGGGGATGAAAAACTGTTTTTT
-	TRBV25-1	13	TRBJ1-4	-	CASSRDTAEKLFF	TGTGCCAGCAGCCGGGACACCGCAGAAAAACTGTTTTTT
-	TRBV28	15	TRBJ2-1	-	CASSTLTGDYNEQFF	TGTGCCAGCAGTACCTTGACGGGTGATTACAATGAGCAGTTCTTC
-	TRBV19	15	TRBJ2-7	TRBD2	CASSLASGRAYEQYF	TGTGCCAGTAGTCTCGCTAGCGGGAGGGCCTACGAGCAGTACTTC
-	TRBV5-6	13	TRBJ1-1	-	CASNQGWNTEAFF	TGTGCCAGCAACCAGGGGTGGAACACTGAAGCTTTCTTT
-	TRBV14	13	TRBJ1-6	-	CASSQDWALPLHF	TGTGCCAGCAGCCAAGACTGGGCGCTCCCCCTCCACTTT
-	TRBV24-1	16	TRBJ2-3	TRBD1	CATSEAGQGAEDTQYF	TGTGCCACCAGTGAGGCGGGACAGGGGGCTGAAGATACGCAGTATTTT
few	TRBV6-1	14	TRBJ2-1	-	CASSEAPGVGEQFF	TGTGCCAGCAGTGAAGCGCCCGGGGTTGGGGAGCAGTTCTTC
-	TRBV28	15	TRBJ2-2	-	CASGGSLTYTGELFF	TGTGCCAGCGGCGGGTCGCTAACCTACACCGGGGAGCTGTTTTTT
-	TRBV4-1	19	TRBJ1-1	-	CASSQANPLIGRINTEAFF	TGCGCCAGCAGCCAAGCAAACCCCCTTATTGGGCGAATAAACACTGAAGCTTTCTTT
once	TRBV9	16	TRBJ2-3	TRBD2	CASSPRTSGATDTQYF	TGTGCCAGCAGCCCGCGGACTAGCGGGGCGACAGATACGCAGTATTTT
-	TRBV9	16	TRBJ1-3	-	CASSADRPLSGNTIYF	TGTGCCAGCAGCGCAGACAGGCCCCTCTCTGGAAACACCATATATTTT
-	TRBV2	17	TRBJ1-6	TRBD1	CASMDRGTNSYNSPLHF	TGTGCCAGCATGGACAGGGGGACAAACTCCTATAATTCACCCCTCCACTTT
-	TRBV5-4	13	TRBJ2-7	TRBD2	CASRSGRADEQYF	TGTGCCAGCCGGAGCGGGAGGGCCGACGAGCAGTACTTC
-	TRBV24-1	12	TRBJ2-3	TRBD2	CAANPRGDTQYF	TGTGCCGCTAACCCGCGGGGGGATACGCAGTATTTT
-	TRBV27	16	TRBJ2-3	TRBD2	CASSPSGGTGTDTQYF	TGTGCCAGCAGTCCGAGCGGGGGAACAGGCACAGATACGCAGTATTTT
-	TRBV7-8	15	TRBJ2-1	TRBD2	CASSRGVAGSNEQFF	TGTGCCAGCAGCCGGGGGGTAGCGGGATCGAATGAGCAGTTCTTC
-	TRBV29-1	13	TRBJ2-1	-	CSVTGGVSGEQFF	TGCAGCGTAACAGGGGGGGTCAGCGGTGAGCAGTTCTTC
-	TRBV28	13	TRBJ1-5	-	CATMDGLNQPQHF	TGTGCCACCATGGACGGACTAAATCAGCCCCAGCATTTT
-	TRBV9	16	TRBJ2-3	TRBD1	CASSVGRGGGTDTQYF	TGTGCCAGCAGCGTGGGCCGAGGGGGCGGCACAGATACGCAGTATTTT
-	TRBV5-1	14	TRBJ2-1	TRBD1	CASSRDREGNEQFF	TGCGCCAGCAGCAGGGACAGGGAGGGCAATGAGCAGTTCTTC
-	TRBV7-8	16	TRBJ1-6	-	CASSLVGRLFRSPLHF	TGTGCCAGCAGCTTAGTCGGCAGACTATTCCGGTCACCCCTCCACTTT
-	TRBV6-5	14	TRBJ2-2	-	CASRNSGPTGELFF	TGTGCCAGCAGGAACTCAGGGCCCACCGGGGAGCTGTTTTTT
-	TRBV19	14	TRBJ1-1	-	CASSKAGGITEAFF	TGTGCCAGTAGTAAAGCGGGCGGCATCACTGAAGCTTTCTTT
-	TRBV6-4	14	TRBJ2-2	TRBD1	CASSVTGGPGELFF	TGTGCCAGCAGTGTGACAGGGGGACCCGGGGAGCTGTTTTTT
-	TRBV5-1	13	TRBJ2-2	-	CASRASEAGELFF	TGCGCCAGTAGGGCTAGCGAGGCCGGGGAGCTGTTTTTT
-	TRBV5-1	14	TRBJ1-1	-	CASSLGQANTEAFF	TGCGCCAGCAGCTTGGGACAGGCTAACACTGAAGCTTTCTTT
-	TRBV6-2/TRBV6-3	15	TRBJ1-5	TRBD1	CASSSATGATSPQHF	TGTGCCAGCAGTTCGGCGACAGGGGCCACTTCGCCCCAGCATTTT
once	TRBV3-1/TRBV3-2	13	TRBJ1-1	-	CASSQIRGTEAFF	TGTGCCAGCAGCCAAATCCGAGGGACTGAAGCTTTCTTT
-	TRBV5-1	15	TRBJ2-7	-	CASSLASDTPYEQYF	TGCGCCAGCAGCTTGGCCTCAGACACCCCCTACGAGCAGTACTTC
-	TRBV11-1	16	TRBJ1-1	-	CASSPRRLRSDPEAFF	TGTGCCAGCAGCCCGCGACGCCTCCGTAGCGACCCTGAAGCTTTCTTT
few	TRBV6-5	13	TRBJ2-7	TRBD1	CATTTGTGYEQYF	TGTGCCACCACGACAGGGACGGGCTACGAGCAGTACTTC
-	TRBV9	14	TRBJ1-1	-	CASSSRTENTEAFF	TGTGCCAGCAGCTCCCGGACAGAAAACACTGAAGCTTTCTTT
-	TRBV2	18	TRBJ2-2	TRBD2	CASSEWLAGARGPGELFF	TGTGCCAGCAGTGAATGGCTAGCGGGGGCCCGAGGTCCCGGGGAGCTGTTTTTT
-	TRBV19	18	TRBJ2-2	TRBD2	CASSGQGWTSGVTGELFF	TGTGCCAGTAGCGGACAGGGTTGGACTAGCGGGGTGACCGGGGAGCTGTTTTTT
few	TRBV10-3	17	TRBJ2-7	TRBD2	CAISDRIAGGGRDEQYF	TGTGCCATCAGCGACCGTATAGCGGGAGGGGGCCGGGACGAGCAGTACTTC
-	TRBV3-1/TRBV3-2	13	TRBJ2-7	-	CASSQATGYEQYF	TGTGCCAGCAGCCAAGCGACAGGCTACGAGCAGTACTTC
-	TRBV6-5	12	TRBJ1-1	TRBD1	CASRDRVTEAFF	TGTGCCAGCAGGGACAGGGTCACTGAAGCTTTCTTT
once	TRBV5-1	16	TRBJ2-1	TRBD2	CASREYTALADNEQFF	TGCGCCAGCAGGGAGTATACAGCTCTAGCGGACAATGAGCAGTTCTTC
-	TRBV6-2/TRBV6-3	13	TRBJ2-5	-	CASSYPKGETQYF	TGTGCCAGCAGTTACCCCAAGGGGGAGACCCAGTACTTC